This T cell receptor beta chain was captured by sequencing in a study of sequential checkpoint blockade in melanoma (dated by TCRdb to about 2019). Regarding the study in general: Using 1:1 randomization, the trial assigned patients either to first-line nivolumab followed by ipilimumab (arm A) or to ipilimumab followed by nivolumab (arm B). Maintenance nivolumab was given following each of the two trial sequences.

The CDR3 contains 16 residues, cysteine and phenylalanine counted. The kept DNA is CDR3 alone, 48 bases in frame from the first base. CDR1 LNHNV and CDR2 YYDKDF are derived from the germline V gene (reference sequence). At the junction V is shortened by 5 bases and J by 5 bases; bases outside the gene matches: 9. This clone was counted a few times. Its binding antigen is unknown. Base qualities were left out, and no much larger clone turns up one base away. TCRbeta CDR3 regions were immunosequenced from genomic DNA with the immunoSEQ Assay. Prior to high-throughput sequencing, genomic DNA was amplified by bias-controlled multiplex PCR. The source study handled its data this way. To quantify the absolute abundance of each unique TCRbeta CDR3 region, the sequences were collapsed and filtered. Clonality was defined as 1 minus Pielou's evenness and was calculated using productive rearrangements only. A previously published method was used to identify clones with significantly greater frequencies in on-treatment samples than in baseline samples. TCRdb took over this immuneACCESS table, retaining in-frame rearrangements with V and J assigned. Such tables are incomplete; in checked studies, under half of the missing clones stem from an unresolved V gene, and the remainder is unexplained. V, J and clone size were drawn from that table, and D and trimming were deduced from the DNA. Present in this sample are 5,600 or so clones, roughly 50% of which were seen just once. The ten largest clones capture around 30% of the sample.

What the work shows at the level of the full study, not this receptor alone: Validation of the response-prediction model combining TCR metrics and mutation burden is needed in larger, independent patient cohorts.

Read against the paper, the sample's treatment or condition label means: randomized to nivolumab then ipilimumab (arm A) or the reverse (arm B). None of the trial patients had been given prior DNA-damaging chemotherapy. On a FACS Aria II flow cytometer, live CD3+CD8+ cells that were negative for CD19 and CD56 were sorted from thawed PBMCs. Samples came from patients with melanoma in CheckMate 064, a randomized, open-label phase II trial of sequential checkpoint blockade. Peripheral blood mononuclear cells were collected by leukapheresis, purified with Ficoll-Paque, and frozen in human serum with around 9.8% DMSO. Purity of sorted blood CD3+CD8+ cells was verified at >95% immediately after sorting, followed by DNA extraction.

Recombination joined TRBV15 with TRBJ1-4, with 9 central nucleotides matching TRBD1. The sequencing here drew on CD8+ T cells sorted from blood (inferred from file names), taken from a patient given nivolumab and ipilimumab in sequence. This TCR came from a human patient with melanoma. Some clones in this sample may be carry-over from other donors' samples. In nucleotide form, the sequence is TGTGCCACCAGCTCCAACGTCGGGACAGGGAATGAAAAACTGTTTTTT. This translates into CATSSNVGTGNEKLFF.